A selection of T cell receptor beta chains follows, all from one sample in a study of beta chain features in type 1 diabetes. The data were produced by immunoSEQ multiplex PCR, yet TCRdb's version contains in-frame clones alone and is incomplete. The profile shows about 700,000 clones, 13% of them singletons. The sequenced material came from naive CD4+ T cells from blood. The receptors stem from a man between 18 and 29 years old with type 1 diabetes. Each CDR3 is given with its conserved first and last residue. A D gene is named only where the DNA matches it firmly. Some rows have no size entry. The others give once, few or many, or a class for an expanded clone.

>.|few|TRBV11-1|TRBJ2-1
CASSLTRGSYNEQFF
TGTGCCAGCAGCCTTACCCGAGGCTCCTACAATGAGCAGTTCTTC
>TRBD2|.|TRBV6-5|TRBJ2-1
CASRVSGVYNEQFF
TGTGCCAGCAGAGTCAGCGGGGTTTACAATGAGCAGTTCTTC
>TRBD1|.|TRBV4-1|TRBJ2-7
CASSQPDREPYEQYF
TGCGCCAGCAGCCAACCTGACAGGGAGCCCTACGAGCAGTACTTC
>.|.|TRBV7-2|TRBJ1-3
CASSLVRSSGNTIYF
TGTGCCAGCAGCTTAGTCCGGAGCTCTGGAAACACCATATATTTT
>.|.|TRBV7-9|TRBJ2-7
CASSLRLNYEQYF
TGTGCCAGCAGCCTAAGACTGAACTACGAGCAGTACTTC
>TRBD1|.|TRBV7-2|TRBJ1-5
CASSYGQGAWQPQHF
TGTGCCAGCAGCTACGGACAGGGGGCTTGGCAGCCCCAGCATTTT
>.|.|TRBV4-1|TRBJ1-2
CASSQGPWGYTF
TGCGCCAGCAGCCAAGGACCGTGGGGCTACACCTTC
>.|.|TRBV20-1|TRBJ1-1
CSLQGNTEAFF
TGCAGTTTACAGGGGAACACTGAAGCTTTCTTT
>TRBD1|few|TRBV25-1|TRBJ2-3
CASSEGQGSTDTQYF
TGTGCCAGCAGTGAGGGACAGGGAAGCACAGATACGCAGTATTTT
>.|.|TRBV4-1|TRBJ1-2
CASSQTTGYVGYTF
TGCGCCAGCAGCCAAACAACAGGGTATGTAGGCTACACCTTC
>.|.|TRBV10-3|TRBJ1-1
CAISDWRGRDGNTEAFF
TGTGCCATCAGTGATTGGCGCGGACGGGATGGGAACACTGAAGCTTTCTTT
>TRBD1|few|TRBV7-9|TRBJ2-7
CASSLLPGQGSIEQYF
TGTGCCAGCAGCTTACTACCGGGACAGGGATCAATCGAGCAGTACTTC
>TRBD2|few|TRBV2|TRBJ2-1
CASRATSGAYNEQFF
TGTGCCAGCAGGGCTACTAGCGGGGCCTACAATGAGCAGTTCTTC
>.|.|TRBV30|TRBJ2-3
CAWSVTDTQYF
TGTGCCTGGAGCGTTACAGATACGCAGTATTTT
>.|.|TRBV7-9|TRBJ2-6
CASSLSPRITGANVLTF
TGTGCCAGCAGCTTATCCCCCCGTATTACTGGGGCCAACGTCCTGACTTTC
>.|.|TRBV2|TRBJ2-1
CASSEWGTGAYNEQFF
TGTGCCAGCAGTGAATGGGGGACCGGAGCCTACAATGAGCAGTTCTTC
>.|few|TRBV5-4|TRBJ2-1
CASSFTQGNHEQFF
TGTGCCAGCAGCTTTACCCAGGGGAACCATGAGCAGTTCTTC
>TRBD1|.|TRBV6-5|TRBJ2-7
CASRTGTGSYEQYF
TGTGCCAGCAGGACCGGGACAGGCTCCTACGAGCAGTACTTC
>.|.|TRBV6-1|TRBJ2-2
CASSEQGSTGELFF
TGTGCCAGCAGTGAACAGGGTAGCACCGGGGAGCTGTTTTTT
>.|.|TRBV11-2|TRBJ2-5
CASSQGLPSETQYF
TGTGCCAGCAGCCAGGGACTGCCGTCAGAGACCCAGTACTTC
>.|.|TRBV29-1|TRBJ2-5
CSADRTAGWVAQYF
TGCAGCGCCGACAGAACTGCCGGTTGGGTGGCCCAGTACTTC
>.|.|TRBV7-9|TRBJ2-1
CASSPNRGSNEQFF
TGTGCCAGCAGCCCAAACCGGGGTTCTAATGAGCAGTTCTTC
>.|.|TRBV9|TRBJ1-4
CASSVGVRGDEKLFF
TGTGCCAGCAGCGTAGGAGTAAGGGGAGACGAAAAACTGTTTTTT
>.|few|TRBV7-9|TRBJ1-2
CASSLVGQPRRGYTF
TGTGCCAGCAGCTTAGTGGGCCAACCCCGGCGTGGCTACACCTTC
>.|.|TRBV7-2|TRBJ1-2
CASSLGRARQSPYGYTF
TGTGCCAGCAGCTTAGGCCGGGCCCGCCAAAGCCCCTATGGCTACACCTTC
>.|few|TRBV29-1|TRBJ1-6
CSVRLEGNSPLHF
TGCAGCGTTCGGCTCGAGGGGAATTCACCCCTCCACTTT
>.|few|TRBV30|TRBJ1-6
CAWSVGQGNSPLHF
TGTGCCTGGAGTGTTGGGCAGGGAAATTCACCCCTCCACTTT
>.|once|TRBV27|TRBJ2-3
CASSSRPTGTFTDTQYF
TGTGCCAGCAGTTCCCGACCGACGGGAACCTTCACAGATACGCAGTATTTT
>TRBD1|.|TRBV11-3|TRBJ2-3
CASNIQGASDTQYF
TGTGCCAGCAATATACAGGGGGCCTCAGATACGCAGTATTTT
>.|.|TRBV10-1|TRBJ2-1
CASRRELGSYNEQFF
TGCGCCAGCAGAAGAGAGTTGGGCTCCTACAATGAGCAGTTCTTC
>.|few|TRBV5-6|TRBJ2-1
CASSFVDEQFF
TGTGCCAGCAGCTTTGTGGATGAGCAGTTCTTC
>.|few|TRBV5-4|TRBJ2-3
CASSFGLSGGDTQYF
TGTGCCAGCAGCTTCGGCCTAAGCGGAGGCGATACGCAGTATTTT
>.|few|TRBV11-2|TRBJ2-5
CASSSWVTQYF
TGTGCCAGCAGCTCGTGGGTGACCCAGTACTTC
>TRBD1|few|TRBV30|TRBJ2-7
CAGLDRVSAEQYF
TGTGCCGGCCTAGACAGGGTATCTGCCGAGCAGTACTTC
>TRBD1|few|TRBV25-1|TRBJ1-2
CASRKNEGTGYGYTF
TGTGCCAGCAGAAAGAACGAAGGGACAGGGTATGGCTACACCTTC
>.|few|TRBV7-9|TRBJ1-2
CASSFPYFHGYTF
TGTGCCAGCAGCTTCCCTTATTTCCATGGCTACACCTTC
>.|.|TRBV13|TRBJ1-1
CASRAYWAQDTEAFF
TGTGCCAGCAGAGCTTACTGGGCGCAGGACACTGAAGCTTTCTTT
>.|few|TRBV5-6|TRBJ2-7
CASSPGSTYEQYF
TGTGCCAGCAGCCCGGGTTCCACCTACGAGCAGTACTTC
>.|few|TRBV7-9|TRBJ2-4
CASSLRGDSSIQYF
TGTGCCAGCAGCTTAAGGGGGGACAGTAGCATTCAGTACTTC
>.|few|TRBV21-1|TRBJ2-6
CASSKEGQASGANVLTF
TGTGCCAGCAGCAAAGAGGGTCAGGCCTCTGGGGCCAACGTCCTGACTTTC
>.|.|TRBV6-5|TRBJ2-4
CASSYSRDTNIQYF
TGTGCCAGCAGTTACTCGAGAGATACAAACATTCAGTACTTC
>TRBD1|few|TRBV18|TRBJ2-1
CASARDRGHEQFF
TGTGCCAGCGCCCGGGACAGGGGGCATGAGCAGTTCTTC
>.|.|TRBV27|TRBJ1-2
CASSFSRVGGYTF
TGTGCCAGCAGTTTTAGTAGGGTTGGTGGCTACACCTTC
>.|few|TRBV5-1|TRBJ2-6
CASSLEESGANVLTF
TGCGCCAGCAGCTTGGAGGAGTCTGGGGCCAACGTCCTGACTTTC
>.|few|TRBV30|TRBJ1-5
CAWSTGNSNQPQHF
TGTGCCTGGAGTACCGGGAATAGCAATCAGCCCCAGCATTTT
>.|.|TRBV6-7|TRBJ2-4
CANPPWIQYF
TGTGCCAATCCCCCCTGGATTCAGTACTTC
>.|.|TRBV25-1|TRBJ1-6
CASSEYGPNSPLHF
TGTGCCAGCAGTGAATATGGTCCGAACTCACCCCTCCACTTT
>.|.|TRBV7-9|TRBJ1-4
CASSLEVEGSEKLFF
TGTGCCAGCAGCTTAGAGGTGGAGGGGAGTGAAAAACTGTTTTTT
>.|few|TRBV7-3|TRBJ2-3
CASSRGIHADTQYF
TGTGCCAGCAGCCGCGGGATCCACGCAGATACGCAGTATTTT
>.|.|TRBV7-2|TRBJ1-6
CASVSIRDENSPLHF
TGTGCCAGCGTTTCGATCCGGGACGAGAATTCACCCCTCCACTTT